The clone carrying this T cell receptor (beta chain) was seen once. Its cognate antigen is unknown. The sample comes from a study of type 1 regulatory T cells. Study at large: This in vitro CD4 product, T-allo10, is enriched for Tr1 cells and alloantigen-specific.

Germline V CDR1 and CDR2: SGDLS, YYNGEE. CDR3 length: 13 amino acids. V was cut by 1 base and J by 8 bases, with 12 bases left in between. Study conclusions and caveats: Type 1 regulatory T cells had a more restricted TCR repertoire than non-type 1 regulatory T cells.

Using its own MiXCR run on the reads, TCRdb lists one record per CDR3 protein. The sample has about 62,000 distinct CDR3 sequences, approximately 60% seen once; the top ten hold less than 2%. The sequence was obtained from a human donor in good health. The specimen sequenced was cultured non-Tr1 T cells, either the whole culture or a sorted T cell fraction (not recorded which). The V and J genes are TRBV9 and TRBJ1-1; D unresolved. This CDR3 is CASSVREGLEAFF. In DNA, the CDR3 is TGTGCCAGCAGCGTACGGGAGGGTTTGGAAGCTTTCTTT.